The clone carrying this TCR beta chain has more than one count but fewer than ten. Its antigen is still unknown. Trimming took 2 bases from V and 0 from J, leaving 8 bases between them. From germline, CDR1 is SGHRS and CDR2 YFSETQ. The CDR3 consists of 14 residues. This entry belongs to a study of blood T cells in healthy people across ages. For the second PCR, which ran for about 6 to 11 cycles, a sample-barcoded 5' primer and a J-beta primer mix were used. All samples gave at least 2.5 million CDR3-containing paired-end reads. One entry per CDR3 protein, called by TCRdb with MiXCR from the 5' RACE reads. The sample includes under 950,000 distinct CDR3 sequences, about 20% of them seen just once. Study-level points and caveats: Diversity estimates drawn from one million T cells were deemed underestimates. Possibly, changes in expanded clonotypes were confounded because donor CMV status was unknown.

The sample taken for sequencing was blood. J is TRBJ1-1 and V is TRBV5-1; D not certain. This clonotype was obtained from a man aged 70 or older in good health. The CDR3 DNA reads as TGCGCCAGCAGCTTCGATAACATGAACACTGAAGCTTTCTTT. This codes for CASSFDNMNTEAFF.